The present T cell receptor (beta chain) was sequenced within a study of shared clonotypes between healthy human individuals. Study results and limitations: The sampled material consisted only of blood, and tissue repertoires are likely to differ.

Sequencing on ten immunoSEQ deep assay plates was performed for unsorted PBMC DNA. Produced via immunoSEQ multiplex PCR; TCRdb's table is partial and in-frame only. The table has approximately 500,000 clones, less than 85% seen once; the top ten hold 10% to 15%. For this clone: What it binds is unknown.

Only Caucasian adults living in Nashville, Tennessee made up the donor group. Genomic DNA came from 100 million or so PBMCs in unsorted samples. This CDR3 region has 11 residues. V lost 10 bases and J 8 bases, leaving 12 bases between the germline ends. Germline loops: CDR1 LNHDA, CDR2 SQIVND (reference sequence). Sequenced sample: PBMCs. The sequence was obtained from a woman between 40 and 50 years old in good health. Some clones in this sample may be carry-over from other donors' samples. J is TRBJ2-1 and V is TRBV19, with D uncertain. CDR3 sequence reads: CATVRRDEQFF. The CDR3 nucleotides read TGTGCCACAGTAAGGCGCGATGAGCAGTTCTTC.